This T cell receptor (beta chain) was sequenced during a study of blood T cells in healthy people across ages. The authors ran a second PCR of roughly 7 to 11 cycles using a sample-barcoded 5' primer and a J-beta primer mix. One entry per CDR3 protein, called by TCRdb with MiXCR from the 5' RACE reads. Of 1.5 million to 2 million distinct CDR3 sequences listed, around 48% are singletons. Unmatched junction bases numbered 3, after V lost 2 bases and J lost 0 bases. Germline V lookup: CDR1 KGHDR, CDR2 SFDVKD. CDR3 length: 16 residues. The table lists this clonotype with a few counts. The antigen remains undetermined. General study findings and limits: Donor CMV status was unknown, possibly confounding expanded clonotype changes. Aged donors had fewer naive CD4+ cells and lower diversity than long-lived donors.

The sequenced sample was blood. The J gene is TRBJ2-1, the V gene TRBV24-1, with 7 nucleotides matching TRBD2. This TCR derives from a woman in her forties in good health. The CDR3, as DNA: TGTGCCACCAGTGATTCTTCGGGGGGCTCCTACAATGAGCAGTTCTTC. Translating it yields CATSDSSGGSYNEQFF.